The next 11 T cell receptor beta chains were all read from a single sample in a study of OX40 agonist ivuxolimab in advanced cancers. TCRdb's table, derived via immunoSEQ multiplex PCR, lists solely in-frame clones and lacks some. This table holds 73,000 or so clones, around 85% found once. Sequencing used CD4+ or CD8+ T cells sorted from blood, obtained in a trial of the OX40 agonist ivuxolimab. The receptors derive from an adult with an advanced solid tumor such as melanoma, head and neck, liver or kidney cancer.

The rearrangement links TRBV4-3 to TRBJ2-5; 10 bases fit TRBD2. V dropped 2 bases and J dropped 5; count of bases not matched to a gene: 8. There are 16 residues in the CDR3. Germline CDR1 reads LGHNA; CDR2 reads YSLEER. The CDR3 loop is CASSQQTSGIMETQYF. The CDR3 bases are TGCGCCAGCAGCCAACAAACTAGCGGGATTATGGAGACCCAGTACTTC.

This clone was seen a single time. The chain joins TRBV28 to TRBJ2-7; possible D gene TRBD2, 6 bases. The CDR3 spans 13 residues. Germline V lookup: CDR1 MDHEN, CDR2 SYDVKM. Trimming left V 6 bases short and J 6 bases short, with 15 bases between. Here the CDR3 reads CASRAGTPGEQYF. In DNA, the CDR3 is TGTGCCAGCAGGGCAGGGACTCCGGGCGAGCAGTACTTC.

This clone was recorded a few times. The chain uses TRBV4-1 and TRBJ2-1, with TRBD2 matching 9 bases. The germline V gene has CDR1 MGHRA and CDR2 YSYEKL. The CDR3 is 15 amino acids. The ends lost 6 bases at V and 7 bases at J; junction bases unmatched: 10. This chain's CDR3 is CASSPTSGPKNEQFF. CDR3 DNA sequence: TGCGCCAGCAGTCCCACTAGCGGGCCCAAAAATGAGCAGTTCTTC.

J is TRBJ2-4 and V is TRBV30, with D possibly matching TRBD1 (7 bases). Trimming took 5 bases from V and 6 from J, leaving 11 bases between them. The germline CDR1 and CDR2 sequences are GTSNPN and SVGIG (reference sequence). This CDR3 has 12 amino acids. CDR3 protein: CAWHQGGNIQYF. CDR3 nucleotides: TGTGCCTGGCATCAGGGGGGAAACATTCAGTACTTC. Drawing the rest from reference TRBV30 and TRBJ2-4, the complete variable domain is SQTIHQWPATLVQPVGSPLSLECTVEGTSNPNLYWYRQAAGRGLQLLFYSVGIGQISSEVPQNLSASRPQDRQFILSSKKLLLSDSGFYLCAWHQGGNIQYFGAGTRLSVL.

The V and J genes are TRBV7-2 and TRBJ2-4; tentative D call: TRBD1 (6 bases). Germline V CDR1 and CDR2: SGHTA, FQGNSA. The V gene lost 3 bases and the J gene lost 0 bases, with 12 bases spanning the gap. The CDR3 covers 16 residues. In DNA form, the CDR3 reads TGTGCCAGCAGCTTGTGGACAGCCTTAGCCAAAAACATTCAGTACTTC. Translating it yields CASSLWTALAKNIQYF.

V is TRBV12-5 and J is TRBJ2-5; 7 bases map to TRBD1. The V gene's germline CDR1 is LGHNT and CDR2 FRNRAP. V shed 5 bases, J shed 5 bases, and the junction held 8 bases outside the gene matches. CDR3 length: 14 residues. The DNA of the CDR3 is TGTGCTAGTGGTCTCGGGACAGCTGAGGAGACCCAGTACTTC. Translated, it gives CASGLGTAEETQYF.

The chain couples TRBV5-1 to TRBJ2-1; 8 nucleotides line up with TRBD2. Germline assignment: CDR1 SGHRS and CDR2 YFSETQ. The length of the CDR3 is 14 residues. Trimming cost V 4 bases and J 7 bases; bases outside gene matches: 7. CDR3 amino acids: CASSPGGGRNEQFF. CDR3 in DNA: TGCGCCAGCAGCCCCGGCGGGGGGAGGAATGAGCAGTTCTTC.

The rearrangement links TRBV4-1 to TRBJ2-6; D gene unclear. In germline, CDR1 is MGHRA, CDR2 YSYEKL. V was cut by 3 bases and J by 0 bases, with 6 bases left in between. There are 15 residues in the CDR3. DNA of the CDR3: TGCGCCAGCAGCCATCAAGGCTCTGGGGCCAACGTCCTGACTTTC. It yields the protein CASSHQGSGANVLTF.

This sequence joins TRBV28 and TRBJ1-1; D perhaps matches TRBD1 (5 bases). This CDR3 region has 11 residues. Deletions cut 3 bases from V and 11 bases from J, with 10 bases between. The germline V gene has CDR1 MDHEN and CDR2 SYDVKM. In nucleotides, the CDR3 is TGTGCCAGCAGTTTCGGGGGTCGGGCTTTCTTT. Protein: CASSFGGRAFF.

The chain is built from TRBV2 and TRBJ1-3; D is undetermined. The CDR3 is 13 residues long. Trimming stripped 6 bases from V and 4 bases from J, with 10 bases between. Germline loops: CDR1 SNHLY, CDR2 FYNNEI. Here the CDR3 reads CASRTNLGNTIYF. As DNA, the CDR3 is TGTGCCAGCAGGACCAATCTCGGAAACACCATATATTTT.

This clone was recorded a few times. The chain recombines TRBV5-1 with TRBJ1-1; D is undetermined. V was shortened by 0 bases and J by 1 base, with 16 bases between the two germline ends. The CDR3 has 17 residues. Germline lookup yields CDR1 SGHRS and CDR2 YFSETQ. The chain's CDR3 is CASSLGPGGSPNTEAFF. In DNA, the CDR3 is TGCGCCAGCAGCTTGGGCCCTGGCGGGTCCCCGAACACTGAAGCTTTCTTT.